This entry features one TCR beta chain sequence. What it recognizes is unknown. Germline CDR1 SGHRS, CDR2 YFSETQ. V lost 6 bases to trimming and J lost 8 bases, with 16 bases between them. The CDR3 spans 13 residues. The sample comes from a study of cytomegalovirus exposure and HLA in healthy donors. Overall study: Among the approximately 420 donors who were genotyped, 81% fell in the genetic ancestry cluster that is associated with self-reported Caucasian donors.

Study-level points and caveats: It was likely that a cluster of highly shared sequence variants was a sequencing artifact.

With 60 Vbeta and 13 Jbeta primers, the PCR was carried out. TCRdb keeps only in-frame clones here, not all; method: immunoSEQ multiplex PCR. The sample lists some 200,000 clones; 79% were seen once. The sample was PBMCs. The chain couples TRBV5-1 to TRBJ2-3, with TRBD1 as a possible D gene (5 bases). The clonotype originates from a girl aged 5-17 years in good health and CMV-seropositive. CDR3: CASTVDSRGTQYF. In DNA form, the CDR3 reads TGCGCCAGCACCGTAGATTCAAGGGGTACGCAGTATTTT.